The rows below give T cell receptor beta chains drawn from one sample of a study of blood T cell repertoires in COVID-19. Profiling relied on immunoSEQ multiplex PCR, and the TCRdb table lists in-frame clones only, not all of them. The data contain under 200,000 clones, around 82% of them singletons. Sequenced material: PBMCs or T cells enriched from blood (not recorded which). The receptors here all came from a woman aged 60-75 years with acute COVID-19. The CDR3 runs from the conserved cysteine through the conserved F or W. D genes are given only for firm matches.

d_call: .; v_call: TRBV7-8; j_call: TRBJ1-5; cdr3_aa: CASSSPPQGISSNQPQHF; cdr3_nt: TGTGCCAGCAGCTCCCCCCCCCAGGGGATAAGTAGCAATCAGCCCCAGCATTTT
d_call: .; v_call: TRBV2; j_call: TRBJ1-1; cdr3_aa: CASIIQGTEAFF; cdr3_nt: TGTGCCAGCATTATACAGGGAACTGAAGCTTTCTTT
d_call: .; v_call: TRBV7-2; j_call: TRBJ1-6; cdr3_aa: CASSLIASPLHF; cdr3_nt: TGTGCCAGCAGCTTAATAGCCTCACCCCTCCACTTT
d_call: .; v_call: TRBV18; j_call: TRBJ2-4; cdr3_aa: CASSTGQIAKNIQYF; cdr3_nt: TGTGCCAGCTCCACAGGGCAGATAGCCAAAAACATTCAGTACTTC
d_call: TRBD1; v_call: TRBV4-1; j_call: TRBJ1-2; cdr3_aa: CASSPLDFGTGGNVGGYTF; cdr3_nt: TGCGCCAGCAGCCCGCTAGACTTCGGGACAGGGGGCAATGTCGGTGGCTACACCTTC
d_call: .; v_call: TRBV19; j_call: TRBJ1-3; cdr3_aa: CATKLESSGNTIYF; cdr3_nt: TGTGCCACCAAGCTCGAGAGCTCTGGAAACACCATATATTTT
d_call: .; v_call: TRBV12-3/TRBV12-4; j_call: TRBJ1-1; cdr3_aa: CASTRGPEAFF; cdr3_nt: TGTGCCAGCACCCGGGGTCCTGAAGCTTTCTTT
d_call: .; v_call: TRBV6-5; j_call: TRBJ1-1; cdr3_aa: CASSPVLETEAFF; cdr3_nt: TGTGCCAGCTCACCCGTTCTTGAGACTGAAGCTTTCTTT
d_call: TRBD1; v_call: TRBV18; j_call: TRBJ1-1; cdr3_aa: CASSLTGWNTEAFF; cdr3_nt: TGTGCCAGCTCACTGACAGGGTGGAACACTGAAGCTTTCTTT
d_call: .; v_call: TRBV12-3/TRBV12-4; j_call: TRBJ2-2; cdr3_aa: CASTETGELFF; cdr3_nt: TGTGCCAGCACCGAGACAGGGGAGCTGTTTTTT
d_call: .; v_call: TRBV23-1; j_call: TRBJ1-5; cdr3_aa: CASSKGEGLNQPQHF; cdr3_nt: TGCGCCAGCAGCAAAGGGGAGGGACTTAATCAGCCCCAGCATTTT